A single sample is the source of the 30 T cell receptor beta chains below, sequenced in a study of T cell responses to AZD1222 COVID-19 vaccine. Sequencing used immunoSEQ multiplex PCR; TCRdb keeps in-frame clones, though not all of them. The sample holds about 100,000 clones, approximately 89% seen once. The sequencing used peripheral blood, collected on day 0 of MenACWY control vaccination. These receptors were obtained from an adult in good health.

The chain carries TRBV19 and TRBJ2-1, with TRBD2 matching over 13 bases. From germline, CDR1 is LNHDA and CDR2 SQIVND (reference sequence). V dropped 3 bases and J dropped 0; count of bases not matched to a gene: 5. The CDR3 sequence is 18 residues long. The CDR3 DNA reads TGTGCCAGTAGTATCGGGACTAGCGGGGCGAGCTCCTACAATGAGCAGTTCTTC. Its translation is CASSIGTSGASSYNEQFF. The full variable domain, with the rest looked up from reference TRBV19 and TRBJ2-1, is DGGITQSPKYLFRKEGQNVTLSCEQNLNHDAMYWYRQDPGQGLRLIYYSQIVNDFQKGDIAEGYSVSREKKESFPLTVTSAQKNPTAFYLCASSIGTSGASSYNEQFFGPGTRLTVL.

This clone was observed a single time. The CDR3 sequence: CASSPMRTRADTQYF. DNA for the CDR3: TGCGCCAGCAGTCCCATGCGGACTAGGGCAGATACGCAGTATTTT. The chain is built from TRBV23-1 and TRBJ2-3; 7 bases fit TRBD2. TRBV23-1 is filed as an ORF, its function uncertain. Trimming took 4 bases from V and 4 from J; bases not matched to a gene: 8. The CDR3 is 15 amino acids.

The chain has TRBV5-4 and TRBJ2-1; D may be TRBD1 (5 bases). Germline V lookup: CDR1 SGHNT, CDR2 YYREEE (reference sequence). The germline V and J ends were trimmed by 0 bases and 12 bases, with 19 bases remaining between them. The CDR3 totals 15 residues. The CDR3 region is CASSLALAGRVRQFF. CDR3 DNA: TGTGCCAGCAGCTTGGCCCTTGCAGGCAGGGTTAGGCAGTTCTTC.

The chain joins TRBV5-4 to TRBJ2-1; 7 bases agree with TRBD2. Germline V lookup: CDR1 SGHNT, CDR2 YYREEE (reference sequence). This CDR3 has 16 residues. The trim removed 3 bases at V and 0 bases at J, leaving 6 bases unmatched. CDR3 in amino acids: CASSSRAGSSYNEQFF. The DNA for the CDR3 is TGTGCCAGCAGCTCAAGAGCGGGGAGCTCCTACAATGAGCAGTTCTTC.

The genes are TRBV19 and TRBJ1-5; D call uncertain. The CDR3 contains 13 residues. Deletions cut 10 bases from V and 4 bases from J, with 14 bases between. Germline V gene lookup returns CDR1 LNHDA and CDR2 SQIVND (reference sequence). Here the CDR3 reads CATTRTQNQPQHF. For the CDR3, the DNA is TGTGCCACCACCCGGACTCAGAATCAGCCCCAGCATTTT.

This chain connects TRBV9 to TRBJ2-7; D not certain. CDR3 length: 12 residues. The germline V gene encodes CDR1 SGDLS and CDR2 YYNGEE. V lost 5 bases and J 5 bases, leaving 11 bases between the germline ends. The CDR3 spells CASSLLGDEQYF. CDR3 sequence (DNA): TGTGCCAGCAGTCTCCTTGGAGACGAGCAGTACTTC.

This chain links TRBV2 with TRBJ2-5; D ambiguous. CDR3 size: 12 residues. Germline values: CDR1 SNHLY, CDR2 FYNNEI. Trimming took 5 bases from V and 4 from J, leaving 8 bases between them. The CDR3 reads CASSQELETQYF. The CDR3 DNA is TGTGCCAGCAGTCAGGAGTTAGAGACCCAGTACTTC.

The V call is TRBV4-3, the J call TRBJ2-1, with D unclear. V shed 1 base and J shed 7 bases, with 17 bases lying between them. Germline values: CDR1 LGHNA, CDR2 YSLEER. The CDR3 totals 16 residues. The CDR3 reads CASSQVGTRSGNEQFF. CDR3 coding DNA: TGCGCCAGCAGCCAAGTAGGAACTCGTTCTGGTAATGAGCAGTTCTTC.

This clone appeared a few times. The CDR3 DNA sequence: TGTGCCAGCAGCTTAGGGGAGAGCGGAGTCCAAGAGACCCAGTACTTC. Amino acid sequence: CASSLGESGVQETQYF. This chain joins TRBV7-6 and TRBJ2-5; D perhaps matches TRBD2 (5 bases). CDR1 and CDR2 (germline): SGHVS, FNYEAQ. The CDR3 covers 16 residues. Trimming pared 1 base from V and 1 base from J, leaving 13 bases between. Together with reference TRBV7-6 and TRBJ2-5, the CDR3 gives the full variable domain: GAGVSQSPRYKVTKRGQDVALRCDPISGHVSLYWYRQALGQGPEFLTYFNYEAQQDKSGLPNDRFSAERPEGSISTLTIQRTEQRDSAMYRCASSLGESGVQETQYFGPGTRLLVL.

The chain is built from TRBV27 and TRBJ2-1; 8 bases line up with TRBD2. The CDR3 is 15 residues long. Per germline, CDR1 MNHEY and CDR2 SMNVEV (reference sequence). J lost 4 bases, V lost 2 bases, and 4 bases had no gene match. In DNA form, the CDR3 reads TGTGCCAGCAGTTTAAAAGCGGGAGCTTACAATGAGCAGTTCTTC. Its translation: CASSLKAGAYNEQFF.

This rearrangement joins TRBV5-5 to TRBJ1-2, with a tentative D call TRBD1 (5 bases). The CDR3 runs to 14 residues. Per germline, CDR1 SGHKS and CDR2 YYEKEE (reference sequence). V gave up 7 bases and J gave up 0 bases, with 13 bases separating them. Here the CDR3 DNA reads TGTGCCAGCGGCCGGGACGGATCTAACTATGGCTACACCTTC. It yields the protein CASGRDGSNYGYTF.

The chain is built from TRBV18 and TRBJ1-3; 8 nucleotides line up with TRBD1. Unmatched junction bases numbered 4, after V lost 0 bases and J lost 0 bases. The CDR3 has 17 residues. Germline V gene lookup returns CDR1 KGHSH and CDR2 LQKENI. The CDR3 protein is CASSPPGQAISGNTIYF. CDR3 sequence (DNA): TGTGCCAGCTCACCACCGGGACAGGCCATCTCTGGAAACACCATATATTTT.

The chain combines TRBV5-4 with TRBJ2-3; 12 positions agree with TRBD2. In germline, CDR1 is SGHNT, CDR2 YYREEE (reference sequence). The V and J ends lost 4 bases and 3 bases, in that order; junction bases with no gene match: 3. The CDR3 contains 15 residues. The DNA of the CDR3 is TGTGCCAGCAGCCTAGCGGGGGGGAGGACAGATACGCAGTATTTT. Its translation is CASSLAGGRTDTQYF.

The chain links TRBV5-1 to TRBJ2-5, with D possibly matching TRBD2 (5 bases). The length of the CDR3 is 14 residues. V lost 4 bases, J lost 0 bases, and 10 bases lay in between. Germline lookup yields CDR1 SGHRS and CDR2 YFSETQ. The CDR3 loop is CASSPPGNQETQYF. The CDR3 nucleotides are TGCGCCAGCAGCCCCCCCGGGAACCAAGAGACCCAGTACTTC.

The chain couples TRBV27 to TRBJ2-3; TRBD1 aligns across 10 bases. The CDR3 extends over 14 amino acids. After removal of 9 bases from V and 6 bases from J, the junction contained 9 bases not matched to a gene. Per the germline V gene, CDR1 is MNHEY and CDR2 is SMNVEV (reference sequence). The CDR3: CARNKPGQGDTQYF. In DNA, the CDR3 is TGTGCCAGAAATAAACCGGGACAGGGGGATACGCAGTATTTT.

The sample holds a few counts of this clone. The chain is built from TRBV7-2 and TRBJ2-5; TRBD1 might be the D (5 bases). The V end lost 5 bases, the J end lost 9 bases, and 7 bases lay between the germline ends. The CDR3 length is 10 residues. Looked up from germline, CDR1 is SGHTA and CDR2 is FQGNSA. In DNA, the CDR3 is TGTGCCAGCAGCGCGACAGCCCAGTACTTC. Translation: CASSATAQYF. The full variable domain, completed using reference TRBV7-2 and TRBJ2-5, is GAGVSQSPSNKVTEKGKDVELRCDPISGHTALYWYRQSLGQGLEFLIYFQGNSAPDKSGLPSDRFSAERTGGSVSTLTIQRTQQEDSAVYLCASSATAQYFGPGTRLLVL.

This clone was seen a few times. V and J are TRBV6-5 and TRBJ1-6, with TRBD1 matching 7 bases. V dropped 6 bases and J dropped 6; count of bases not matched to a gene: 8. Germline V CDR1 and CDR2: MNHEY, SVGAGI. The CDR3 is 15 amino acids. CDR3: CASRSSGTANSPLHF. CDR3 bases: TGTGCCAGCAGATCCTCCGGGACAGCTAATTCACCCCTCCACTTT.

This clone appeared a few times. The chain couples TRBV15 to TRBJ1-2; no definite D call. The germline V gene encodes CDR1 LNHNV and CDR2 YYDKDF (reference sequence). V lost 0 bases and J lost 3, with 8 bases in between. This CDR3 region has 14 residues. The CDR3 DNA sequence: TGTGCCACCAGCAGAGAAAGCTGGGACTATGGCTACACCTTC. Protein sequence: CATSRESWDYGYTF.

The V gene is TRBV6-5, the J gene TRBJ2-3; either TRBD1 or TRBD2 may fit D (6 bases each). CDR1 MNHEY and CDR2 SVGAGI come from the germline V gene. V was shortened by 8 bases and J by 3 bases, with 15 bases between the two germline ends. The CDR3 covers 14 residues. The CDR3 DNA is TGTGCCAGCTTAACAGGGACTTTGACAGATACGCAGTATTTT. Encoded protein: CASLTGTLTDTQYF.

The genes are TRBV6-5 and TRBJ2-1, with 10 positions matching TRBD1. V shed 6 bases, J shed 4 bases, and the junction held 6 bases outside the gene matches. The CDR3 runs to 15 residues. Germline V gene lookup returns CDR1 MNHEY and CDR2 SVGAGI. The CDR3 spells CASRGAGQGYNEQFF. The DNA for the CDR3 is TGTGCCAGCAGGGGTGCGGGACAGGGGTACAATGAGCAGTTCTTC.

This clone came up once. The chain uses TRBV5-6 and TRBJ2-1; 9 bases map to TRBD2. The junction had 9 bases not matched to a gene; V was cut back by 1 base and J by 7 bases. This CDR3 contains 16 residues. Germline V gene sequence: CDR1 SGHDT, CDR2 YYEEEE. The CDR3 loop reads CASSLRVAGVKNEQFF. The DNA for the CDR3 is TGTGCCAGCAGCTTGCGTGTAGCGGGAGTAAAGAATGAGCAGTTCTTC.

This clone came up a few times. The rearrangement links TRBV7-2 to TRBJ2-7; 8 bases fit TRBD1. The CDR3 covers 14 residues. V was pared by 5 bases and J by 3 bases, with 6 bases of the junction left unmatched. Germline CDR1 is SGHTA and CDR2 is FQGNSA. The CDR3 spells CASSQQGGGYEQYF. The CDR3 coding sequence is TGTGCCAGCAGCCAACAGGGGGGAGGCTACGAGCAGTACTTC.

The V call is TRBV30, the J call TRBJ2-3; 14 positions match TRBD2. This CDR3 is built from 16 residues. The germline CDR1 and CDR2 sequences are GTSNPN and SVGIG (reference sequence). Losses at the gene ends were 2 bases for V and 3 bases for J; bases not matched to a gene: 4. The DNA of the CDR3 is TGTGCCTGGAGTACCGGGACTAGCGGGAGTACAGATACGCAGTATTTT. As protein: CAWSTGTSGSTDTQYF.

CDR3 sequence reads: CASTLRQGLSYEQYF. DNA for the CDR3: TGTGCCAGCACCCTCCGCCAGGGCCTCTCCTACGAGCAGTACTTC. The V and J genes are TRBV5-4 and TRBJ2-7; a weak D match, TRBD1 (5 bases). V shed 6 bases and J shed 0 bases, with 16 bases lying between them. The length of the CDR3 is 15 residues. Germline loops: CDR1 SGHNT, CDR2 YYREEE (reference sequence).

This sequence joins TRBV28 and TRBJ2-7, with TRBD2 as a possible D gene (6 bases). Germline CDR1 and CDR2: MDHEN and SYDVKM. This CDR3 is 14 amino acids long. Deletions cut 3 bases from V and 2 bases from J, with 11 bases between. The CDR3 DNA is TGTGCCAGCAGTTTGGGCGGGGCCCCCTACGAGCAGTACTTC. This codes for CASSLGGAPYEQYF.

The chain is built from TRBV19 and TRBJ2-5; 10 bases agree with TRBD2. CDR1 is LNHDA and CDR2 is SQIVND in the germline V gene (reference sequence). Germline trimming cut 3 bases from V and 6 bases from J; bases unmatched to any gene: 7. The CDR3 runs to 15 residues. This CDR3 is CASSMGIAGGQTQYF. The CDR3 region has the DNA TGTGCCAGTAGTATGGGAATAGCGGGGGGACAGACCCAGTACTTC. Together with reference TRBV19 and TRBJ2-5, the CDR3 gives the full variable domain: DGGITQSPKYLFRKEGQNVTLSCEQNLNHDAMYWYRQDPGQGLRLIYYSQIVNDFQKGDIAEGYSVSREKKESFPLTVTSAQKNPTAFYLCASSMGIAGGQTQYFGPGTRLLVL.

This rearrangement joins TRBV5-4 to TRBJ2-1; tentatively, D is TRBD2 (6 bases). The CDR3 runs 13 residues. Germline loops: CDR1 SGHNT, CDR2 YYREEE (reference sequence). V was clipped by 0 bases and J by 8 bases, with 9 bases between them. CDR3: CASSLAWGDEQFF. The CDR3 nucleotides read TGTGCCAGCAGCTTGGCTTGGGGGGATGAGCAGTTCTTC.

V usage is TRBV3-1 (or the pseudogene TRBV3-2) and J usage is TRBJ2-3; the D is unclear. The CDR3 is 14 amino acids. Trimming stripped 4 bases from V and 5 bases from J, with 13 bases between. Germline V gives CDR1 LGHDT, CDR2 YNNKEL (reference sequence). CDR3 sequence reads: CASSPRVVEDTQYF. The CDR3 DNA reads TGTGCCAGCAGCCCTCGGGTCGTAGAAGATACGCAGTATTTT.

The chain carries TRBV19 and TRBJ1-5; D uncertain. This CDR3 has 13 residues. Germline assignment: CDR1 LNHDA and CDR2 SQIVND (reference sequence). The ends were cut back, 5 bases at V and 4 bases at J, with 9 bases in the middle. CDR3 nucleotides: TGTGCCAGTAGTCTTGATCAGAATCAGCCCCAGCATTTT. Translation: CASSLDQNQPQHF.

This clone appeared a single time. V gene TRBV7-8 combines with J gene TRBJ2-5; weak D call: TRBD1 (6 bases). Trimming left V 3 bases short and J 2 bases short, with 16 bases between. The CDR3 sequence is 16 residues long. CDR1 and CDR2 from the germline V gene are SGHVS and FQNEAQ. This CDR3 is CASSFGRGSSQETQYF. CDR3 bases: TGTGCCAGCAGCTTCGGCAGGGGCTCGAGTCAAGAGACCCAGTACTTC.